A selection of T cell receptor beta chains follows, all from one sample in a study of T cell repertoires in cytomegalovirus infection. TCRdb reprocessed the reads with MiXCR, giving one entry per CDR3 protein. The table has approximately 200,000 distinct CDR3 sequences, approximately 24% seen once. Sequenced material: CD8+ T cells from PBMCs. The receptors were gathered from a human donor in good health (CMV status not recorded). Some clones in this sample may be carry-over from other donors' samples. Both conserved end residues are part of each CDR3. A D gene is named only where the DNA matches it firmly. Size values are once, few and many counts, or a class for expanded clones, and some rows have none.

clone_size	d_call	v_call	j_call	cdr3_nt	cdr3_aa
-	TRBD1	TRBV12-3/TRBV12-4	TRBJ2-7	TGTGCCAGCACCAGCGGGACAGGGTCCCACGAGCAGTACTTC	CASTSGTGSHEQYF
many	-	TRBV6-2/TRBV6-3	TRBJ2-7	TGTGCCAGCAGTTACAGAGGGTTCGAGCAGTACTTC	CASSYRGFEQYF
many	TRBD1	TRBV24-1	TRBJ2-5	TGTGCCACCAGTGATTACAGGGGATTGGAGACCCAGTACTTC	CATSDYRGLETQYF
-	TRBD1	TRBV15	TRBJ2-7	TGTGCCACCAGCAGCGCCCGGGACAGGGGGACCGAGCAGTACTTC	CATSSARDRGTEQYF
-	-	TRBV15	TRBJ2-3	TGTGCCACCAGCCCGATTCAGAGCACAGATACGCAGTATTTT	CATSPIQSTDTQYF
few	TRBD2	TRBV28	TRBJ2-1	TGTGCCAGCGGATCTTTAGCGGGGGGGAAATCCAATGAGCAGTTCTTC	CASGSLAGGKSNEQFF
once	TRBD1	TRBV24-1	TRBJ2-1	TGTGCCACCAGTGGTGAGGGACAGGGGGGGTTTTATGACAATGAGCAGTTCTTC	CATSGEGQGGFYDNEQFF
few	-	TRBV2	TRBJ2-7	TGTGCCAGCAGTGAACGCAGCGGCTACGAGCAGTACTTC	CASSERSGYEQYF
-	-	TRBV27	TRBJ2-1	TGTGCCAGCAAATCAAGGGGGGGAGGAACCTACAATGAGCAGTTCTTC	CASKSRGGGTYNEQFF
few	-	TRBV6-5	TRBJ1-5	TGTGCCAGCAGTACCCACGATTTGGGAAGCAATCAGCCCCAGCATTTT	CASSTHDLGSNQPQHF
many	TRBD1	TRBV7-8	TRBJ1-6	TGTGCCAGCAGGGACAGGGGTCGGAATTCACCCCTCCACTTT	CASRDRGRNSPLHF
few	-	TRBV2	TRBJ2-7	TGTGCCAGTAGTGGACACCCCCCCTACGAGCAGTACTTC	CASSGHPPYEQYF
few	TRBD2	TRBV28	TRBJ2-3	TGTGCCAGCAGTTTTAGCGGGGCCCTTTTCACAGATACGCAGTATTTT	CASSFSGALFTDTQYF
-	TRBD2	TRBV6-5	TRBJ2-1	TGTGCCAGCAGTTCCCCCGGGGCTAGCGGGGATGAGCAGTTCTTC	CASSSPGASGDEQFF
few	TRBD1	TRBV27	TRBJ2-1	TGTGCCAGCAGTTTACGAGGGGGGACAGGATACAATGAGCAGTTCTTC	CASSLRGGTGYNEQFF
many	TRBD2	TRBV7-2	TRBJ2-2	TGTGCCAGCAGCGCTCTGGCGGGGGGGCGCACCGGGGAGCTGTTTTTT	CASSALAGGRTGELFF
few	TRBD2	TRBV5-6	TRBJ2-1	TGTGCCAGCAGCATCGGGGGACTACTCTACAATGAGCAGTTCTTC	CASSIGGLLYNEQFF
few	-	TRBV9	TRBJ2-5	TGTGCCAGCAGCGTAGCGGGGGACTCCCAAGAGACCCAGTACTTC	CASSVAGDSQETQYF
-	TRBD2	TRBV20-1	TRBJ2-2	TGCAGTGTTCCCACCGGGACTAGCACCGGGGAGCTGTTTTTT	CSVPTGTSTGELFF
-	-	TRBV5-1	TRBJ1-5	TGCGCCAGCAGCTCAACAGGGAAGGGGGATCAGCCCCAGCATTTT	CASSSTGKGDQPQHF
many	-	TRBV11-3	TRBJ2-2	TGTGCCAGCAGCTTAGAGGGGGCGAGCGGGGAGCTGTTTTTT	CASSLEGASGELFF
-	-	TRBV7-9	TRBJ2-1	TGTGCCAGCAGCTTCCGGGGCAGGGTGCCCAATGAGCAGTTCTTC	CASSFRGRVPNEQFF
many	TRBD1	TRBV7-8	TRBJ1-5	TGTGCCAGCAGCTCTCTTGGGACAGTCAATCAGCCCCAGCATTTT	CASSSLGTVNQPQHF
-	TRBD1	TRBV7-3	TRBJ2-7	TGTGCCAGCACCGTCGCCAGGGGGCTAAGCTCCTACGAGCAGTACTTC	CASTVARGLSSYEQYF
few	-	TRBV27	TRBJ1-2	TGTGCCAGCGCCCATGGGACCACCTATGGCTACACCTTC	CASAHGTTYGYTF
-	-	TRBV20-1	TRBJ2-1	TGCAGTGCTGAAGACAGGCCCCATGACAATGAGCAGTTCTTC	CSAEDRPHDNEQFF
-	-	TRBV6-2/TRBV6-3	TRBJ2-1	TGTGCCAGCAGTTACGAGGGGGGCCTCAATGAGCAGTTCTTC	CASSYEGGLNEQFF
many	-	TRBV7-9	TRBJ2-1	TGTGCCAGCAGCTTTAGTGGGAGCTCCTACAATGAGCAGTTCTTC	CASSFSGSSYNEQFF
-	-	TRBV28	TRBJ2-7	TGTGCCAGCAGTTCGGAACAGGCACAGAACGAGCAGTACTTC	CASSSEQAQNEQYF
-	-	TRBV12-3/TRBV12-4	TRBJ2-1	TGTGCCAGCAGGCTGGAAGGGCACAATGAGCAGTTCTTC	CASRLEGHNEQFF
many	-	TRBV5-6	TRBJ2-7	TGTGCCAGCAGCTCCAAACCGGGCCTGGACCACGAGCAGTACTTC	CASSSKPGLDHEQYF
many	-	TRBV28	TRBJ2-5	TGTGCCAGTGGGCGGGGGCTATTGGAGACCCAGTACTTC	CASGRGLLETQYF
-	-	TRBV7-6	TRBJ2-3	TGTGCCAGCAGCCCGCGTCGGGGAGACACAGATACGCAGTATTTT	CASSPRRGDTDTQYF
-	-	TRBV7-9	TRBJ2-3	TGTGCCAGCAGCTCCCCCCGGGGTGAGGCAGATACGCAGTATTTT	CASSSPRGEADTQYF
-	-	TRBV20-1	TRBJ1-1	TGCAGTGCTAGAGATTCGAGTTCTGAAGCTTTCTTT	CSARDSSSEAFF
many	-	TRBV7-9	TRBJ2-7	TGTGCCAGCAGCCGGAGGAACGAGCCCTACGAGCAGTACTTC	CASSRRNEPYEQYF
few	-	TRBV20-1	TRBJ1-1	TGCAGTGCTAGAGTGAGGAACACTGAAGCTTTCTTT	CSARVRNTEAFF
-	TRBD1	TRBV24-1	TRBJ2-7	TGTGCCACCAGTGATTTGGATAGGACAGGGGAGAAAGACGAGCAGTACTTC	CATSDLDRTGEKDEQYF
-	-	TRBV15	TRBJ2-5	TGTGCCACCAGCGCGGGCAGGAGTCAAGAGACCCAGTACTTC	CATSAGRSQETQYF
-	-	TRBV29-1	TRBJ2-1	TGCAGCGTTGAGATGGTAGATTACAATGAGCAGTTCTTC	CSVEMVDYNEQFF
-	TRBD2	TRBV24-1	TRBJ2-1	TGTGCCACCAGTCCTAGCGGGTCTTGGAGTGAGCAGTTCTTC	CATSPSGSWSEQFF
many	-	TRBV12-3/TRBV12-4	TRBJ2-3	TGTGCCAGCAGTTCCGAAGAGCGGGATACGCAGTATTTT	CASSSEERDTQYF
-	-	TRBV14	TRBJ2-2	TGTGCCAGCAGCCAAGAGGCCGGGGCAAACACCGGGGAGCTGTTTTTT	CASSQEAGANTGELFF